A single sample is the source of the 20 T cell receptor beta chains below, sequenced in a study of blood T cell repertoires in COVID-19. The protocol was immunoSEQ multiplex PCR, while the TCRdb copy is restricted to in-frame clones and leaves out a portion. This sample has 310,000 or so clones, with around 89% found just once. The sequenced sample was peripheral blood. These receptors came from a young man who had recovered from COVID-19.

The genes are TRBV5-1 and TRBJ2-7; D is possibly TRBD2 (6 bases). The germline CDR1 and CDR2 sequences are SGHRS and YFSETQ. The V gene lost 1 base and the J gene lost 0 bases, with 23 bases spanning the gap. The CDR3 loop spans 19 amino acids. The CDR3 loop reads CASSLRSVSSGSLSYEQYF. CDR3 nucleotide sequence: TGCGCCAGCAGCTTGCGGTCCGTTTCTTCCGGGAGCCTCTCCTACGAGCAGTACTTC.

The chain joins TRBV9 to TRBJ1-6; maybe TRBD1 (5 bases). The CDR3 has 17 amino acids. The germline V gene has CDR1 SGDLS and CDR2 YYNGEE. V was shortened by 0 bases and J by 0 bases, with 10 bases between the two germline ends. DNA for the CDR3: TGTGCCAGCAGCGTAGAGGCAGACAGCTCCTATAATTCACCCCTCCACTTT. The encoded protein is CASSVEADSSYNSPLHF. The whole variable domain, filled in from reference TRBV9 and TRBJ1-6, reads DSGVTQTPKHLITATGQRVTLRCSPRSGDLSVYWYQQSLDQGLQFLIQYYNGEERAKGNILERFSAQQFPDLHSELNLSSLELGDSALYFCASSVEADSSYNSPLHFGNGTRLTVT.

The V call is TRBV7-3, the J call TRBJ2-7, with TRBD2 as a possible D gene (6 bases). Per germline, CDR1 SGHTA and CDR2 FQGTGA. The V end was cut by 5 bases, the J end by 6 bases, with 14 bases between. This CDR3 is 13 amino acids long. The CDR3 here is CASSPAPGVEQYF. For the CDR3, the DNA is TGTGCCAGCAGCCCCGCCCCGGGGGTCGAGCAGTACTTC.

The chain joins TRBV5-1 to TRBJ2-1; 10 nucleotides match TRBD2. Per germline, CDR1 SGHRS and CDR2 YFSETQ. This CDR3 has 15 residues. V was pared by 1 base and J by 3 bases, with 1 base of the junction left unmatched. The CDR3 loop reads CASSLTSGVYNEQFF. The DNA of the CDR3 is TGCGCCAGCAGCTTGACTAGCGGGGTCTACAATGAGCAGTTCTTC.

The chain has TRBV5-5 and TRBJ1-4; a weak D match, TRBD1 (6 bases). The length of the CDR3 is 14 residues. Germline values: CDR1 SGHKS, CDR2 YYEKEE (reference sequence). V was shortened by 3 bases and J by 8 bases, with 14 bases between the two germline ends. The DNA of the CDR3 is TGTGCCAGCAGCTGGGGGCAGGGAGCCGAAAAACTGTTTTTT. It codes for CASSWGQGAEKLFF.

This clone appeared a few times. This chain connects TRBV12-3 or TRBV12-4 to TRBJ1-5; D gene ambiguous. Trimming pared 6 bases from V and 5 bases from J, leaving 8 bases between. This CDR3 is 12 amino acids long. This CDR3 is CASSVFHQPQHF. CDR3 bases: TGTGCCAGCAGCGTCTTCCATCAGCCCCAGCATTTT.

The chain combines TRBV10-1 with TRBJ2-2, with 8 bases aligning to TRBD1. Germline V lookup: CDR1 WNHNN, CDR2 SYGVQD (reference sequence). V gave up 8 bases and J gave up 5 bases; unmatched junction bases: 4. The CDR3 is 13 amino acids. This CDR3 reads CASEDRETGELFF. The DNA for the CDR3 is TGCGCCAGCGAGGACAGGGAGACCGGGGAGCTGTTTTTT.

In its sample, this clone was seen a few times. This sequence joins TRBV27 and TRBJ2-7; 8 bases are a match to TRBD1. The germline CDR1 and CDR2 sequences are MNHEY and SMNVEV (reference sequence). V lost 3 bases and J lost 1; bases outside the gene matches: 8. This CDR3 has 16 residues. CDR3 sequence: CASSLGQGALSYEQYF. The CDR3, as DNA: TGTGCCAGCAGTTTGGGGCAGGGGGCGCTTTCCTACGAGCAGTACTTC.

Concerning this clone: Other nucleotide sequences from this sample produce the same CDR3. The CDR3 DNA is TGCGCCAGCAGCACGGGGACAGGGGGGACTGAAGCTTTCTTT. It yields the protein CASSTGTGGTEAFF. The J gene is TRBJ1-1, the V gene TRBV5-1, with TRBD1 matching 11 bases. J was trimmed by 5 bases and V by 4 bases; bases with no gene match: 4. The germline V gene has CDR1 SGHRS and CDR2 YFSETQ. The CDR3 consists of 14 residues.

This chain joins TRBV29-1 and TRBJ2-1; D gene unclear. This CDR3 comprises 10 residues. CDR1 is SQVTM, CDR2 ANQGSEA, per germline. With 6 bases removed from V and 7 bases from J, the gap between germline ends came to 7 bases. Here the CDR3 DNA reads TGCAGCGTGAGTACGAATGAGCAGTTCTTC. Its translation: CSVSTNEQFF.

The rearrangement uses TRBV27 and TRBJ1-4; 8 bases are shared with TRBD1. Germline V gene sequence: CDR1 MNHEY, CDR2 SMNVEV (reference sequence). The CDR3 loop spans 17 amino acids. J lost 6 bases, V lost 3 bases, and 12 bases had no gene match. This chain's CDR3 is CASSFRFGSGGYEKLFF. DNA for the CDR3: TGTGCCAGCAGTTTCCGTTTCGGTTCAGGGGGCTATGAAAAACTGTTTTTT.

The rearrangement uses TRBV7-2 and TRBJ1-4; D call uncertain. CDR3 length: 16 residues. Germline V gene sequence: CDR1 SGHTA, CDR2 FQGNSA. V lost 5 bases, J lost 0 bases, and 13 bases lay in between. The DNA of the CDR3 is TGTGCCAGCAGCAAAAACGGGAGGACAACTAATGAAAAACTGTTTTTT. It specifies CASSKNGRTTNEKLFF.

CDR3 DNA sequence: TGTGCCTTAAAGACTGCGAACACTGAAGCTTTCTTT. Protein sequence: CALKTANTEAFF. The chain employs TRBV7-9 and TRBJ1-1; the D is unclear. The CDR3 has 12 amino acids. Germline lookup yields CDR1 SEHNR and CDR2 FQNEAQ (reference sequence). Trimming took 11 bases from V and 1 from J, leaving 11 bases between them.

The chain joins TRBV6-6 to TRBJ2-7, with D possibly TRBD2 on 5 matching bases. V was pared by 2 bases and J by 2 bases, with 13 bases between. The CDR3 totals 15 residues. The germline CDR1 and CDR2 sequences are MNHNY and SVGAGI (reference sequence). Here the CDR3 DNA reads TGTGCCAGCAGTTACCGGCAGTCGGGGACCTACGAGCAGTACTTC. As protein: CASSYRQSGTYEQYF.

The table lists this clone with a count of one. The genes are TRBV27 and TRBJ2-1; 10 bases align to TRBD2. Germline V gene lookup returns CDR1 MNHEY and CDR2 SMNVEV (reference sequence). The trim removed 5 bases at V and 2 bases at J, leaving 9 bases unmatched. CDR3 length: 17 amino acids. The chain's CDR3 is CASSLTPSGGAYNEQFF. The CDR3 coding sequence is TGTGCCAGCAGTCTTACTCCAAGCGGGGGGGCCTACAATGAGCAGTTCTTC.

This clone has a single count. This chain uses TRBV25-1 with TRBJ1-2, with 7 bases identical to TRBD1. Germline V gene data show CDR1 as MGHDK and CDR2 as SYGVNS. The CDR3 is made up of 13 amino acids. V shed 7 bases, J shed 3 bases, and the junction held 5 bases outside the gene matches. The CDR3 is CASIGGGDYGYTF. CDR3 DNA: TGTGCCAGCATTGGAGGGGGCGACTATGGCTACACCTTC.

This clone was observed a few times. The gene calls are TRBV2 and TRBJ2-7; D is unresolved. From germline, CDR1 is SNHLY and CDR2 FYNNEI. The CDR3 spans 11 residues. V lost 3 bases and J lost 6, with 6 bases in between. The DNA for the CDR3 is TGTGCCAGCAGTGATTTCCGCGAGCAGTACTTC. Its translation is CASSDFREQYF.

This clone was counted once. The V and J genes are TRBV6-6 and TRBJ2-7; D is unclear. With 0 bases removed from V and 2 bases from J, the gap between germline ends came to 14 bases. CDR1 is MNHNY, CDR2 SVGAGI, per germline (reference sequence). This CDR3 has 16 residues. The CDR3 sequence: CASSYSKEMGPYEQYF. DNA for the CDR3: TGTGCCAGCAGTTACTCTAAGGAAATGGGCCCCTACGAGCAGTACTTC.

The rearrangement joins TRBV3-1 (or the pseudogene TRBV3-2) to TRBJ1-2; possible D gene TRBD1, 5 bases. The germline gives CDR1 LGHDT, CDR2 YNNKEL (reference sequence). The CDR3 has 14 amino acids. Trimming cost V 7 bases and J 2 bases, with 14 bases left between them. The CDR3 spells CASNSGGKNYGYTF. The CDR3 DNA is TGTGCCAGCAACTCCGGGGGTAAGAACTATGGCTACACCTTC.

The chain couples TRBV4-2 to TRBJ2-2; no clear D. The CDR3 has 12 amino acids. The germline gives CDR1 LGHNA, CDR2 YNFKEQ. V was pared by 4 bases and J by 5 bases, with 5 bases between. CDR3 sequence: CASSPATGELFF. CDR3 bases: TGTGCCAGCAGCCCAGCGACCGGGGAGCTGTTTTTT.